The 9 T cell receptor beta chains below come from one sample, sequenced in a study of spatial heterogeneity in lung cancer. Study-wide findings and caveats: Expanded alpha and beta TCR counts within tumors tracked tumor mutation counts.

TCRdb recomputed calls from the 5' RACE reads with MiXCR, one row per CDR3 protein. The sample contains about 7,500 distinct CDR3 sequences, 9.5% to 15% of which appear only once. As to time point: sample taken at primary tumor resection. No antigen has been identified for these receptors. Sequenced here: lung tumor tissue, sampled at surgery. The receptors were gathered from a male donor with early-stage non-small cell lung cancer.

At least ten counts were recorded for this clonotype. The chain couples TRBV6-5 to TRBJ2-5; no reliable D call. The CDR3 has 13 residues. CDR1 is MNHEY and CDR2 is SVGAGI in the germline V gene. V lost 5 bases to trimming and J lost 4 bases, with 11 bases between them. The CDR3 sequence is CASSQLSAETQYF. Written as DNA, the CDR3 is TGTGCCAGCAGTCAGCTTTCGGCAGAGACCCAGTACTTC.

This clonotype showed up many times. This rearrangement joins TRBV20-1 to TRBJ1-5; D uncertain. The CDR3 consists of 13 residues. The V and J ends lost 2 bases and 0 bases respectively, with 5 bases between them. CDR1 is DFQATT and CDR2 is SNEGSKA in the germline V gene (reference sequence). The CDR3 sequence: CSARKNSNQPQHF. As DNA, the CDR3 is TGCAGTGCTAGAAAAAATAGCAATCAGCCCCAGCATTTT.

In this sample, this clonotype turned up many times. This CDR3 is CATSREPGSGANVLTF. In nucleotides, the CDR3 is TGTGCCACCAGCAGAGAGCCGGGCTCTGGGGCCAACGTCCTGACTTTC. The rearrangement links TRBV15 to TRBJ2-6; D gene uncertain. The CDR3 runs 16 residues. V lost 0 bases to trimming and J lost 0 bases, with 6 bases between them. The germline V gene encodes CDR1 LNHNV and CDR2 YYDKDF (reference sequence).

This clonotype has ten or more counts. The chain uses TRBV6-2 or TRBV6-3 and TRBJ2-1, with a possible D match to TRBD2 (6 bases). V was trimmed by 0 bases and J by 4 bases, leaving 19 bases between them. Germline V CDR1 and CDR2: MNHEY, SVGEGT. The CDR3 has 18 amino acids. The DNA for the CDR3 is TGTGCCAGCAGTTACTCACCGGGAGATTATAATTCTTACAATGAGCAGTTCTTC. It translates to CASSYSPGDYNSYNEQFF.

The rearrangement joins TRBV4-1 to TRBJ2-2, with 7 bases fitting TRBD2. Germline V gene data show CDR1 as MGHRA and CDR2 as YSYEKL. This CDR3 has 17 residues. The J segment lost 3 bases and the V segment lost 4 bases, leaving 11 bases of the junction unmatched. CDR3 residues: CASSPPGGRVDTGELFF. Written as DNA, the CDR3 is TGCGCCAGCAGCCCTCCCGGGGGGAGGGTGGACACCGGGGAGCTGTTTTTT.

The table lists this clonotype with a few counts. This chain uses TRBV29-1 with TRBJ2-2; no clear D gene. Germline CDR1 reads SQVTM; CDR2 reads ANQGSEA. The CDR3 covers 12 residues. The ends were cut back, 5 bases at V and 2 bases at J, with 6 bases in the middle. Here the CDR3 reads CSVLRNTGELFF. The CDR3 DNA reads TGCAGCGTTTTACGCAACACCGGGGAGCTGTTTTTT.

V is TRBV6-5 and J is TRBJ2-3; TRBD1 is a possible D gene (6 bases). The V end was cut by 2 bases, the J end by 2 bases, with 8 bases between. This CDR3 is built from 14 residues. Germline assignment: CDR1 MNHEY and CDR2 SVGAGI. CDR3 sequence (DNA): TGTGCCAGCAGTTACCGGACAGTCACAGATACGCAGTATTTT. This sequence encodes CASSYRTVTDTQYF.

In this sample, this clonotype turned up many times. This chain links TRBV5-1 with TRBJ2-2, with a tentative D call TRBD1 (6 bases). Trimming removed 9 bases from V and 0 bases from J, with 12 bases in between. CDR3 size: 14 residues. Germline assignment: CDR1 SGHRS and CDR2 YFSETQ. The CDR3 protein is CATKGDANTGELFF. CDR3 DNA: TGCGCCACCAAGGGGGACGCGAACACCGGGGAGCTGTTTTTT.

The table lists this clonotype with many counts. J is TRBJ2-5 and V is TRBV7-8; 9 bases map to TRBD2. Germline-derived CDR1 and CDR2 are SGHVS and FQNEAQ. The CDR3 loop spans 17 amino acids. V shed 1 base, J shed 5 bases, and the junction held 11 bases outside the gene matches. In nucleotides, the CDR3 is TGTGCCAGCAGCTTAGTCGGAGGTAGCGGGAGACACGAGACCCAGTACTTC. Translating it yields CASSLVGGSGRHETQYF.